This section outlines one T cell receptor (beta chain) sequence together with its context. The CDR3 consists of 13 residues. Germline loops: CDR1 MNHEY, CDR2 SMNVEV (reference sequence). Trimming shortened V by 4 bases and J by 7 bases, and 8 bases separated the two germline ends. Method: immunoSEQ multiplex PCR; TCRdb's copy keeps in-frame clones and lacks some. This table holds about 170,000 clones, over 80% found once. This entry belongs to a study of blood T cell repertoires in COVID-19. Study as a whole: Spain, Italy and the United States supplied samples that represented acute and convalescent COVID-19. From T cells, B-cell-depleted T cells, or PBMCs came the material, which was cDNA or gDNA.

Participant reports of clinical history set cohort assignment. Two negative PCRs, clearance, or symptom resolution had been documented for recovered Cohort 3 donors. V usage is TRBV27 and J usage is TRBJ1-6; no clear D. Sequencing was carried out using PBMCs or T cells enriched from blood (not recorded which). The sequence derives from a woman aged 50 to 60 who had recovered from COVID-19. The CDR3 loop reads CASSSRENSPLHF. The CDR3 region has the DNA TGTGCCAGCAGTTCGCGGGAAAATTCACCCCTCCACTTT.